The clone carrying this T cell receptor (beta chain) appeared a single time. Its antigen remains unknown. The authors ran a second PCR of roughly 6 to 12 cycles using a sample-barcoded 5' primer and a J-beta primer mix. TCRdb itself ran the 5' RACE reads through MiXCR, one entry per CDR3 protein. The sample has roughly 1 million distinct CDR3 sequences, about 23% seen once. The data derive from a study of blood T cells in healthy people across ages. Broader study findings: Researchers said unsorted PBMCs prevented a conclusive naive versus antigen-experienced comparison.

The CDR3 contains 12 residues. Germline CDR1 and CDR2: DFQATT and SNEGSKA (reference sequence). The V gene end was trimmed by 2 bases and the J gene end by 9 bases; junction bases not matched to a gene: 4. Peripheral blood was drawn, around 9.4 milliliters per donor. Every sample yielded at least 6.5 million isolated PBMCs. The sample was also linked to a second study, of T cells of mothers and their children.

The sample taken for sequencing was blood. The chain is built from TRBV20-1 and TRBJ2-1; TRBD2 matches at 7 bases. The clonotype was recovered from a girl aged 2 to 10 in good health. CDR3 nucleotides: TGCAGTGCTAGATCACTAGCGACTGAGCAGTTCTTC. Translating gives CSARSLATEQFF.